This TCR beta chain is drawn from a study of CD8 T cells in Susac syndrome. The V end was cut by 0 bases, the J end by 4 bases, with 8 bases between. This CDR3 comprises 13 residues. Per germline, CDR1 SGDLS and CDR2 YYNGEE. Reverse transcription of roughly 0.5 to 1 ug RNA was carried out with random hexamers. TCRdb passed the immunoSEQ multiplex PCR reads through MiXCR, listing each CDR3 protein once. The table lists about 83,000 distinct CDR3 sequences, about 96% of them singletons. The authors sequenced TCR beta from blood CD8+ and CD4+ T cells. CD8+ and CD4+ T cells were negatively isolated; TEMRA cells were FACS-enriched.

The sequence derives from a human donor with Susac syndrome. The specimen was CD8+ T cells from PBMCs. The chain combines TRBV9 with TRBJ2-7; D is possibly TRBD2 (5 bases). In DNA, the CDR3 is TGTGCCAGCAGCGTAGAGGCGGGTTACGAGCAGTACTTC. Amino acid sequence: CASSVEAGYEQYF.